This note documents a single T cell receptor (beta chain) sequence. The germline V gene has CDR1 KGHSH and CDR2 LQKENI. With V trimmed by 2 bases and J by 0 bases, 7 bases remained unmatched. The length of the CDR3 is 17 residues. The data were produced by immunoSEQ multiplex PCR, yet TCRdb's version contains in-frame clones alone and is incomplete. The sample contains about 210,000 clones, approximately 94% of which appear only once. The source of the sample is a study of T cell responses to AZD1222 COVID-19 vaccine. The chain has TRBV18 and TRBJ2-1; 7 nucleotides agree with TRBD1. The sequencing used peripheral blood, collected 28 days after the second dose of the MenACWY control vaccine. The sequence was collected from an adult who received the MenACWY meningococcal vaccine as a control. CDR3 in amino acids: CASSPNRAGGSYNEQFF. The CDR3 DNA sequence: TGTGCCAGCTCACCAAATCGGGCAGGGGGCTCCTACAATGAGCAGTTCTTC.